This T cell receptor beta chain stems from a study of control samples from healthy donors and cancer patients. This CDR3 has 14 residues. Germline V gene data show CDR1 as MGHRA and CDR2 as YSYEKL. V lost 4 bases and J lost 2, with 12 bases in between. Clones were read by immunoSEQ multiplex PCR, and TCRdb kept only the in-frame ones, dropping some. The sample shows approximately 180,000 clones, approximately 92% of them seen only once. The receptor was isolated from a woman aged 40 to 49 in good health. The sample was blood. This chain joins TRBV4-1 and TRBJ2-7, with a possible D match to TRBD1 (6 bases). CDR3 in amino acids: CASSPVRQAYEQYF. For the CDR3, the DNA is TGCGCCAGCAGCCCTGTCCGACAGGCCTACGAGCAGTACTTC.